The 19 T cell receptor beta chains below were found in one sample sequenced in a study of blood T cell repertoires in COVID-19. The data were produced by immunoSEQ multiplex PCR, yet TCRdb's version contains in-frame clones alone and is incomplete. The repertoire has 100,000 to 150,000 clones, about 86% of them found once; the top ten carry approximately 2.2%. Sample: PBMCs or T cells enriched from blood (not recorded which). These receptors all come from a woman aged 45 to 65 who had recovered from COVID-19.

CDR3 nucleotides: TGTGCCACCCAACAGGGGGGGGTGACCGGGGAGCTGTTTTTT. Translated, it gives CATQQGGVTGELFF. The rearrangement joins TRBV24-1 to TRBJ2-2; tentatively, D is TRBD1 (8 bases). The V end lost 9 bases, the J end lost 5 bases, and 15 bases lay between the germline ends. The CDR3 spans 14 residues. From germline, CDR1 is KGHDR and CDR2 SFDVKD.

The genes are TRBV14 and TRBJ1-3, with a tentative D call TRBD1 (5 bases). This CDR3 is built from 14 residues. Between the trimmed V and J ends, which lost 0 bases and 4 bases, there was a span of 7 bases. Per the germline V gene, CDR1 is SGHDN and CDR2 is FVKESK. CDR3 DNA sequence: TGTGCCAGCAGCCAAGACGACAGAGGAAACACCATATATTTT. It translates to CASSQDDRGNTIYF.

This clone was seen once. The rearrangement uses TRBV28 and TRBJ2-7; 7 bases are a match to TRBD1. Germline lookup yields CDR1 MDHEN and CDR2 SYDVKM. The CDR3 runs to 13 residues. V gave up 6 bases and J gave up 3 bases; unmatched junction bases: 5. The CDR3 DNA reads as TGTGCCAGCAGAGTCGACAGGGTCTACGAGCAGTACTTC. Its translation: CASRVDRVYEQYF.

The rearrangement joins TRBV7-2 to TRBJ1-3, with a possible D match to TRBD1 (6 bases). Per germline, CDR1 SGHTA and CDR2 FQGNSA. The CDR3 has 13 amino acids. V dropped 8 bases and J dropped 0 bases, with 8 bases sitting between them. The CDR3 reads CASEQGSGNTIYF. In DNA, the CDR3 is TGTGCCAGCGAACAGGGCTCTGGAAACACCATATATTTT.

For this clone: One end of the junction does not line up with germline, which may come from a read error. The rearrangement links TRBV7-7 to TRBJ1-1; weak D call: TRBD1 (5 bases). Looked up from germline, CDR1 is SSHAT and CDR2 is FNYEAQ (reference sequence). The CDR3 runs 13 residues. The CDR3 DNA sequence: TGTGCTAGCAGCCGGACACCTAACACTGAAGCTTTCTTT. Protein product: CASSRTPNTEAFF.

The V and J genes are TRBV5-1 and TRBJ1-2, with 10 bases matching TRBD1. The CDR3 consists of 16 residues. The V gene end was trimmed by 2 bases and the J gene end by 8 bases; junction bases not matched to a gene: 12. Looked up from germline, CDR1 is SGHRS and CDR2 is YFSETQ. The CDR3 reads CASSFSGTGASGGYTF. CDR3 bases: TGCGCCAGCAGCTTCTCCGGGACAGGGGCGTCGGGCGGCTACACCTTC.

This chain uses TRBV5-1 with TRBJ2-2; a possible D gene is TRBD1 (6 bases). The CDR3 loop spans 15 amino acids. Trimming removed 0 bases at V and 7 bases at J, with 13 bases between. In germline, CDR1 is SGHRS, CDR2 YFSETQ. The CDR3 region is CASSLVAGADGELFF. The CDR3 DNA reads as TGCGCCAGCAGCTTGGTGGCAGGGGCTGACGGGGAGCTGTTTTTT.

This clone was detected a few times. The gene calls are TRBV21-1 and TRBJ1-5; TRBD1 is the table's D call and was not checked against the DNA. TRBV21-1 is given as a pseudogene. The CDR3 consists of 16 residues. The CDR3 DNA sequence: TGTGCCAGCAGCAAAGAAGGCAGGAATAGCAATCAGCCCCAGCATTTT. As protein: CASSKEGRNSNQPQHF.

The gene calls are TRBV4-3 and TRBJ1-2; D ambiguous. The CDR3 loop spans 19 amino acids. V was pared by 0 bases and J by 4 bases, with 24 bases between. The germline V gene encodes CDR1 LGHNA and CDR2 YSLEER. The CDR3 region is CASSQELGAGQVHIYGYTF. The CDR3 DNA follows: TGCGCCAGCAGCCAAGAATTGGGCGCGGGTCAGGTCCATATCTATGGCTACACCTTC.

V and J are TRBV5-1 and TRBJ1-4; D perhaps matches TRBD1 (6 bases). The CDR3 covers 14 residues. V was trimmed by 0 bases and J by 8 bases, leaving 11 bases between them. From germline, CDR1 is SGHRS and CDR2 YFSETQ. The CDR3 DNA follows: TGCGCCAGCAGCTTGGAACAGGGTCGGGAAAAACTGTTTTTT. It codes for CASSLEQGREKLFF.

This clone was counted once. At one boundary the junction diverges from the germline segment, which might be a read error. The chain carries TRBV7-7 and TRBJ2-1; D gene unclear. The CDR3 spans 16 residues. Germline-derived CDR1 and CDR2 are SSHAT and FNYEAQ (reference sequence). The CDR3 DNA reads as TGTGCTAGCAGCCCCATCGTGGGCAGCTCCTACAATGAGCAGTTCTTC. Encoded protein: CASSPIVGSSYNEQFF.

The CDR3 is CASSQEGTSGASGDEQFF. CDR3 coding DNA: TGTGCCAGCAGCCAAGAAGGGACTAGCGGGGCCTCGGGGGATGAGCAGTTCTTC. J is TRBJ2-1 and V is TRBV3-1 (or the pseudogene TRBV3-2), with 13 bases matching TRBD2. The length of the CDR3 is 18 residues. Germline-derived CDR1 and CDR2 are LGHDT and YNNKEL (reference sequence). J lost 8 bases, V lost 0 bases, and 10 bases had no gene match.

J is TRBJ2-5 and V is TRBV19, with a possible D match to TRBD1 (6 bases). Germline CDR1 is LNHDA and CDR2 is SQIVND (reference sequence). This CDR3 contains 13 residues. V was shortened by 5 bases and J by 2 bases, with 9 bases between the two germline ends. The CDR3 is CASSGTLQETQYF. In DNA, the CDR3 is TGTGCCAGTAGTGGGACACTACAAGAGACCCAGTACTTC.

The V gene is TRBV15, the J gene TRBJ2-5; TRBD2 agrees at 9 bases. The CDR3 sequence is 14 residues long. The germline V gene has CDR1 LNHNV and CDR2 YYDKDF (reference sequence). The junction had 9 bases not matched to a gene; V was cut back by 6 bases and J by 7 bases. Here the CDR3 reads CATSTAGGPVTQYF. CDR3 sequence (DNA): TGTGCCACCAGTACGGCGGGGGGGCCTGTGACCCAGTACTTC. Full variable domain (outside the CDR3, taken from reference TRBV15 and TRBJ2-5): DAMVIQNPRYQVTQFGKPVTLSCSQTLNHNVMYWYQQKSSQAPKLLFHYYDKDFNNEADTPDNFQSRRPNTSFCFLDIRSPGLGDTAMYLCATSTAGGPVTQYFGPGTRLLVL.

The V and J genes are TRBV4-1 and TRBJ2-2; D remains ambiguous. Germline V CDR1 and CDR2: MGHRA, YSYEKL. Trimming left V 0 bases short and J 3 bases short, with 8 bases between. This CDR3 has 15 residues. CDR3 sequence reads: CASSQESRDTGELFF. The DNA for the CDR3 is TGCGCCAGCAGCCAAGAGTCCCGGGACACCGGGGAGCTGTTTTTT.

The V call is TRBV19, the J call TRBJ2-3; 9 bases line up with TRBD1. Per the germline V gene, CDR1 is LNHDA and CDR2 is SQIVND (reference sequence). J was trimmed by 2 bases and V by 7 bases; bases with no gene match: 4. This CDR3 contains 14 residues. Written as DNA, the CDR3 is TGTGCCAGTATAGGGACAGGGATCACAGATACGCAGTATTTT. Protein: CASIGTGITDTQYF.

This chain uses TRBV4-1 with TRBJ2-7, with D possibly TRBD1 on 6 matching bases. Germline V CDR1 and CDR2: MGHRA, YSYEKL. The V gene lost 0 bases and the J gene lost 1 base, with 10 bases spanning the gap. The CDR3 covers 15 residues. The CDR3 sequence is CASSQDRGRSYEQYF. CDR3 nucleotide sequence: TGCGCCAGCAGCCAAGACAGGGGCAGGTCCTACGAGCAGTACTTC.

This chain links TRBV19 with TRBJ2-7, with D possibly being TRBD1 (6 bases). The ends were cut back, 6 bases at V and 2 bases at J, with 14 bases in the middle. Germline V gene sequence: CDR1 LNHDA, CDR2 SQIVND (reference sequence). CDR3 length: 14 residues. The CDR3 DNA follows: TGTGCCAGTAGGCCGGCGACAGGCGCCTACGAGCAGTACTTC. This encodes CASRPATGAYEQYF.

V is TRBV28 and J is TRBJ2-1; 9 bases fit TRBD2. V lost 3 bases to trimming and J lost 1 base; unmatched junction nucleotides: 4. The V gene's germline CDR1 is MDHEN and CDR2 SYDVKM. The CDR3 is 16 residues long. The CDR3 region has the DNA TGTGCCAGCAGTTTGACTAGCGGATCATCCTACAATGAGCAGTTCTTC. It encodes CASSLTSGSSYNEQFF. Combining the CDR3 with reference TRBV28 and TRBJ2-1 gives the whole variable domain DVKVTQSSRYLVKRTGEKVFLECVQDMDHENMFWYRQDPGLGLRLIYFSYDVKMKEKGDIPEGYSVSREKKERFSLILESASTNQTSMYLCASSLTSGSSYNEQFFGPGTRLTVL.